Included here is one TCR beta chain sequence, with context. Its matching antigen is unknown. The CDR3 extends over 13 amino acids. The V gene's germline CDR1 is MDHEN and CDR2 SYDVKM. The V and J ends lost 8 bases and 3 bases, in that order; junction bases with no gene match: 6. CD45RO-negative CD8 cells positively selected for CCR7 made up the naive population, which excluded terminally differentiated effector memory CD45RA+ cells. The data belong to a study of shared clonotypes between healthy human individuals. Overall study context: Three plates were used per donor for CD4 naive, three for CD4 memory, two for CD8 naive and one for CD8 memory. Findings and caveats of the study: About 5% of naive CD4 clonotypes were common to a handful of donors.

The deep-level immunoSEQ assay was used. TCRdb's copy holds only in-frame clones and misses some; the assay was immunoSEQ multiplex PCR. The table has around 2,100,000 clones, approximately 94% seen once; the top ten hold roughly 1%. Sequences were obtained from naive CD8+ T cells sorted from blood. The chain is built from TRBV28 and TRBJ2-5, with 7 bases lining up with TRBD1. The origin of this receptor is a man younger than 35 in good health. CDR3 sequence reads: CASYQGEKETQYF. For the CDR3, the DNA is TGTGCCAGCTATCAGGGGGAAAAAGAGACCCAGTACTTC.